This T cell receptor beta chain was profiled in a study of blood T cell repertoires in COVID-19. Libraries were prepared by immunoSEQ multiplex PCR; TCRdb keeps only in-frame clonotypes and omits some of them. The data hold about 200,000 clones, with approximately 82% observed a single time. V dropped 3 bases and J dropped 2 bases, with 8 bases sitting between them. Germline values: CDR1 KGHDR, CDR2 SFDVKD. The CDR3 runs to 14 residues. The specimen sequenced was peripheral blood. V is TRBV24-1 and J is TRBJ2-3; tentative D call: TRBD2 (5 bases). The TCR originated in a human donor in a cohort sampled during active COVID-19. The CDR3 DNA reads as TGTGCCACCAGTGATACGGGGTTCACAGATACGCAGTATTTT. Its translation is CATSDTGFTDTQYF.